This TCR beta chain was found in a study of CD4 T cells in relation to SARS-CoV-2 and coronaviruses. About the research overall: Crossreactive spike epitopes shared across donors were mapped to their HLA restriction. General study results and limits: About 65% of donors had memory CD4+ clonotypes crossrecognizing SARS-CoV-2 and common cold coronavirus spike. Monoreactive clones expanded significantly more to SARS-CoV-2 than crossreactive clones did.

Before the COVID-19 pandemic, during about 2010-2018, CD4+ T cells were taken from unexposed donors. Cryopreserved PBMCs were CD4-enriched, then split into naive and memory cells. Germline V gene lookup returns CDR1 KGHDR and CDR2 SFDVKD. The CDR3 has 15 amino acids. Trimming shortened V by 5 bases and J by 4 bases, and 13 bases separated the two germline ends. About this clone itself: Its antigen is currently unknown.

Profiled with immunoSEQ multiplex PCR; TCRdb holds only in-frame clones, not every one. This sample has approximately 59,000 clones, with 75% to 90% found just once. This sequence joins TRBV24-1 and TRBJ2-2, with D possibly TRBD1 on 7 matching bases. The sequenced material came from memory CD4+ T cells from PBMCs. The origin of this receptor is a human donor in good health. CDR3 residues: CATSGGGGFTGELFF. DNA of the CDR3: TGTGCCACCAGTGGTGGAGGGGGCTTCACCGGGGAGCTGTTTTTT.